The 27 T cell receptor beta chains presented below share a single source sample, sequenced in a study of blood T cell repertoires in COVID-19. The table came from immunoSEQ multiplex PCR; TCRdb's copy has only in-frame clones and leaves some out. The profile shows around 310,000 clones, 80% to 90% of them singletons. What was sequenced was PBMCs or T cells enriched from blood (not recorded which). Every receptor here comes from a man aged 30 to 45 who had recovered from COVID-19.

The chain uses TRBV19 and TRBJ2-1; 9 nucleotides line up with TRBD1. V shed 5 bases, J shed 3 bases, and the junction held 5 bases outside the gene matches. CDR3 length: 15 residues. Germline CDR1 is LNHDA and CDR2 is SQIVND (reference sequence). The CDR3 loop reads CASSVRQGDYNEQFF. As DNA, the CDR3 is TGTGCCAGTAGTGTCCGACAGGGGGACTACAATGAGCAGTTCTTC.

This sequence joins TRBV18 and TRBJ2-7, with 7 bases matching TRBD1. The CDR3 has 16 amino acids. V shed 3 bases and J 0 bases; nucleotides not matched to a gene: 8. Germline V gene data show CDR1 as KGHSH and CDR2 as LQKENI. This CDR3 reads CASSPPGQRYSYEQYF. The CDR3 bases are TGTGCCAGCTCACCGCCGGGACAGCGTTACTCCTACGAGCAGTACTTC.

This chain joins TRBV18 and TRBJ2-3, with TRBD2 matching 11 bases. The CDR3 totals 19 residues. Trimming at V came to 2 bases and at J to 2 bases, leaving 12 bases not matched to a gene. CDR1 and CDR2 (germline): KGHSH, LQKENI. The CDR3 DNA sequence: TGTGCCAGCTCACCATGGGGAGCTAGCGGGGGGCTATCCACAGATACGCAGTATTTT. Translating it yields CASSPWGASGGLSTDTQYF.

V gene TRBV14 combines with J gene TRBJ2-7; D unresolved. The CDR3 totals 13 residues. Trimming left V 6 bases short and J 4 bases short, with 13 bases between. The germline CDR1 and CDR2 sequences are SGHDN and FVKESK. The DNA of the CDR3 is TGTGCCAGCAGTTTGTCCGGTCGGTACGAGCAGTACTTC. As protein: CASSLSGRYEQYF.

The V gene is TRBV27, the J gene TRBJ1-2, with TRBD1 matching 7 bases. Germline V gene sequence: CDR1 MNHEY, CDR2 SMNVEV (reference sequence). J was trimmed by 4 bases and V by 6 bases; bases with no gene match: 5. This CDR3 has 13 amino acids. The CDR3 spells CASSLGTAYGYTF. Written as DNA, the CDR3 is TGTGCCAGCAGCCTCGGGACAGCCTATGGCTACACCTTC.

This clone was observed a single time. The gene calls are TRBV19 and TRBJ2-5; the match to TRBD1 covers 7 bases. Germline V gives CDR1 LNHDA, CDR2 SQIVND (reference sequence). The CDR3 is 18 residues long. V lost 1 base and J lost 5; bases outside the gene matches: 16. CDR3: CASSIGGTADHSRETQYF. The CDR3 region has the DNA TGTGCCAGTAGTATAGGGGGGACAGCCGACCACTCCCGGGAGACCCAGTACTTC. Looking up the rest from reference TRBV19 and TRBJ2-5 gives the full variable domain: DGGITQSPKYLFRKEGQNVTLSCEQNLNHDAMYWYRQDPGQGLRLIYYSQIVNDFQKGDIAEGYSVSREKKESFPLTVTSAQKNPTAFYLCASSIGGTADHSRETQYFGPGTRLLVL.

The rearrangement links TRBV24-1 to TRBJ2-1; TRBD1 is a possible D gene (5 bases). Between the trimmed V and J ends, which lost 4 bases and 0 bases, there was a span of 12 bases. This CDR3 contains 16 residues. Germline CDR1 and CDR2: KGHDR and SFDVKD. The CDR3 spells CATSDTQGLSYNEQFF. DNA of the CDR3: TGTGCCACCAGTGACACCCAGGGCCTCTCCTACAATGAGCAGTTCTTC.

The J gene is TRBJ1-5, the V gene TRBV27, with D possibly TRBD1 on 5 matching bases. This CDR3 contains 15 residues. The V gene lost 0 bases and the J gene lost 6 bases, with 12 bases spanning the gap. CDR1 and CDR2 from the germline V gene are MNHEY and SMNVEV (reference sequence). CDR3 in amino acids: CASSLSWGGGQPQHF. The CDR3 DNA follows: TGTGCCAGCAGTTTATCGTGGGGGGGTGGTCAGCCCCAGCATTTT.

The V and J genes are TRBV7-9 and TRBJ2-7, with TRBD1 identical over 7 bases. CDR1 and CDR2 (germline): SEHNR, FQNEAQ (reference sequence). With V trimmed by 2 bases and J by 6 bases, 7 bases remained unmatched. CDR3 size: 14 residues. CDR3 DNA: TGTGCCAGCAGCTTAAGCGACAGGGCTGGCGAGCAGTACTTC. Protein product: CASSLSDRAGEQYF.

This clone was recorded once. The CDR3 DNA is TGTGCCAGCAGCTTAGAGGCAGGGAATGAAAAACTGTTTTTT. This codes for CASSLEAGNEKLFF. The rearrangement uses TRBV11-2 and TRBJ1-4; perhaps TRBD1 as D (5 bases). Germline CDR1 SGHAT, CDR2 FQNNGV. The CDR3 covers 14 residues. V was clipped by 0 bases and J by 5 bases, with 7 bases between them.

The chain carries TRBV19 and TRBJ1-6; D is perhaps TRBD1 (5 bases). The V gene lost 7 bases and the J gene lost 0 bases, with 10 bases spanning the gap. The germline CDR1 and CDR2 sequences are LNHDA and SQIVND (reference sequence). The length of the CDR3 is 15 residues. The CDR3 DNA is TGTGCCAGTACCCCGGGACTCTCCTATAATTCACCCCTCCACTTT. Protein: CASTPGLSYNSPLHF.

The gene calls are TRBV30 and TRBJ1-4, with 7 positions matching TRBD1. V shed 4 bases and J 5 bases; nucleotides not matched to a gene: 4. There are 13 residues in the CDR3. Germline CDR1 reads GTSNPN; CDR2 reads SVGIG (reference sequence). The CDR3 nucleotides read TGTGCCTGGACCGGGACAGCAAATGAAAAACTGTTTTTT. The encoded protein is CAWTGTANEKLFF.

Worth noting for this clone: Other nucleotide sequences in the sample specify the same CDR3. This chain joins TRBV28 and TRBJ2-7, with D uncertain. Per germline, CDR1 MDHEN and CDR2 SYDVKM. V lost 5 bases and J 4 bases, leaving 3 bases between the germline ends. This CDR3 is 10 amino acids long. CDR3 loop: CASSRYEQYF. For the CDR3, the DNA is TGTGCCAGCAGTCGGTACGAGCAGTACTTC.

The chain couples TRBV25-1 to TRBJ2-1, with 7 bases lining up with TRBD1. V lost 3 bases to trimming and J lost 4 bases; unmatched junction nucleotides: 12. The CDR3 sequence is 17 residues long. Germline CDR1 MGHDK, CDR2 SYGVNS. CDR3 in amino acids: CASSDPHDRAFYNEQFF. As DNA, the CDR3 is TGTGCCAGCAGTGACCCCCACGACAGGGCGTTTTACAATGAGCAGTTCTTC.

The chain links TRBV10-3 to TRBJ1-6, with D hard to call. The CDR3 length is 17 residues. V was cut by 2 bases and J by 0 bases, with 11 bases left in between. Germline V gene sequence: CDR1 ENHRY, CDR2 SYGVKD. DNA of the CDR3: TGTGCCATCAGTGAGGGCGGGGTGAGCTCCTATAATTCACCCCTCCACTTT. It specifies CAISEGGVSSYNSPLHF.

The chain carries TRBV29-1 and TRBJ2-5; 10 nucleotides match TRBD2. The trim removed 0 bases at V and 4 bases at J, leaving 8 bases unmatched. The germline CDR1 and CDR2 sequences are SQVTM and ANQGSEA. CDR3 size: 16 residues. CDR3 region: CSVEDRLAGAAETQYF. CDR3 DNA sequence: TGCAGCGTTGAAGATCGTCTAGCGGGGGCCGCAGAGACCCAGTACTTC.

CDR3 in DNA: TGTGCCAGCAATATCCCGGGACACGAGGTGGGGGATACGCAGTATTTT. Translation: CASNIPGHEVGDTQYF. The V and J genes are TRBV2 and TRBJ2-3; D is perhaps TRBD1 (6 bases). V lost 7 bases to trimming and J lost 6 bases, with 23 bases between them. CDR3 length: 16 residues. Germline V gives CDR1 SNHLY, CDR2 FYNNEI.

CDR3 in amino acids: CASSLGVNTEAFF. The DNA of the CDR3 is TGTGCCAGCAGTTTAGGAGTGAACACTGAAGCTTTCTTT. The chain has TRBV2 and TRBJ1-1; D gene ambiguous. This CDR3 spans 13 amino acids. Per the germline V gene, CDR1 is SNHLY and CDR2 is FYNNEI. V shed 5 bases and J shed 0 bases, with 7 bases lying between them.

The chain employs TRBV5-1 and TRBJ2-2, with a possible D match to TRBD2 (5 bases). CDR1 is SGHRS and CDR2 is YFSETQ in the germline V gene. V shed 3 bases and J shed 2 bases, with 8 bases lying between them. The CDR3 consists of 14 residues. The CDR3 DNA reads as TGCGCCAGCAGCTCCGGGATTAACACCGGGGAGCTGTTTTTT. This sequence encodes CASSSGINTGELFF.

The chain has TRBV7-6 and TRBJ2-7; D is possibly TRBD2 (6 bases). CDR1 and CDR2 (germline): SGHVS, FNYEAQ. CDR3 length: 13 amino acids. Trimming shortened V by 3 bases and J by 4 bases, and 10 bases separated the two germline ends. This CDR3 is CASSLGDWYEQYF. The CDR3 DNA reads TGTGCCAGCAGCTTGGGGGACTGGTACGAGCAGTACTTC.

This clone has more than one count but fewer than ten. The chain couples TRBV6-4 to TRBJ2-1; D is unresolved. This CDR3 contains 13 residues. Germline CDR1 and CDR2: MRHNA and SNTAGT. Trimming stripped 6 bases from V and 5 bases from J, with 11 bases between. This CDR3 reads CASSLDKNNEQFF. CDR3 in DNA: TGTGCCAGCAGCTTAGACAAGAACAATGAGCAGTTCTTC.

In this sample, this clone turned up once. The V and J genes are TRBV5-1 and TRBJ1-6; no clear D. Germline CDR1 and CDR2: SGHRS and YFSETQ. Deletions cut 0 bases from V and 10 bases from J, with 14 bases between. CDR3 length equals 15 residues. The DNA of the CDR3 is TGCGCCAGCAGCTTGGCCCTGGACGGCGGGTCACCCCTCCACTTT. It yields the protein CASSLALDGGSPLHF.

The chain is built from TRBV6-5 and TRBJ2-2, with 7 bases aligning to TRBD1. Germline-derived CDR1 and CDR2 are MNHEY and SVGAGI. This CDR3 has 15 amino acids. The V and J ends lost 2 bases and 5 bases, in that order; junction bases with no gene match: 5. CDR3 nucleotides: TGTGCCAGCAGTTACGGGACAGCCCTAACCGGGGAGCTGTTTTTT. It codes for CASSYGTALTGELFF.

V gene TRBV28 combines with J gene TRBJ2-7; D is unclear. Trimming pared 4 bases from V and 2 bases from J, leaving 6 bases between. The CDR3 loop spans 12 amino acids. Germline CDR1 and CDR2: MDHEN and SYDVKM. CDR3 sequence reads: CASSSSPYEQYF. CDR3 bases: TGTGCCAGCAGTTCGAGTCCCTACGAGCAGTACTTC.

A note on this clone: Other DNA sequences in the same sample also yield this CDR3. CDR3 sequence reads: CASSLGTGVYEQYF. CDR3 bases: TGCGCCAGCAGCTTGGGAACAGGGGTCTACGAGCAGTACTTC. The J gene is TRBJ2-7, the V gene TRBV5-1; 7 bases align to TRBD1. The CDR3 has 14 amino acids. V was pared by 0 bases and J by 3 bases, with 3 bases of the junction left unmatched. Germline V gene lookup returns CDR1 SGHRS and CDR2 YFSETQ. Complete variable domain (other parts from reference TRBV5-1 and TRBJ2-7): KAGVTQTPRYLIKTRGQQVTLSCSPISGHRSVSWYQQTPGQGLQFLFEYFSETQRNKGNFPGRFSGRQFSNSRSEMNVSTLELGDSALYLCASSLGTGVYEQYFGPGTRLTVT.

This chain joins TRBV2 and TRBJ2-7, with 7 bases aligning to TRBD1. The CDR3 runs 14 residues. With 3 bases clipped from V and 0 bases from J, the junction kept 2 bases outside the gene matches. The V gene's germline CDR1 is SNHLY and CDR2 FYNNEI. CDR3 sequence reads: CASSEGQSSYEQYF. The CDR3 nucleotides read TGTGCCAGCAGTGAGGGACAGAGCTCCTACGAGCAGTACTTC.

The chain is built from TRBV2 and TRBJ2-5; 7 bases line up with TRBD1. From germline, CDR1 is SNHLY and CDR2 FYNNEI. Germline trimming cut 2 bases from V and 3 bases from J; bases unmatched to any gene: 3. There are 14 residues in the CDR3. The CDR3 region has the DNA TGTGCCAGCAGTGAAACAGGGGTGGAAGAGACCCAGTACTTC. This gives the protein CASSETGVEETQYF.